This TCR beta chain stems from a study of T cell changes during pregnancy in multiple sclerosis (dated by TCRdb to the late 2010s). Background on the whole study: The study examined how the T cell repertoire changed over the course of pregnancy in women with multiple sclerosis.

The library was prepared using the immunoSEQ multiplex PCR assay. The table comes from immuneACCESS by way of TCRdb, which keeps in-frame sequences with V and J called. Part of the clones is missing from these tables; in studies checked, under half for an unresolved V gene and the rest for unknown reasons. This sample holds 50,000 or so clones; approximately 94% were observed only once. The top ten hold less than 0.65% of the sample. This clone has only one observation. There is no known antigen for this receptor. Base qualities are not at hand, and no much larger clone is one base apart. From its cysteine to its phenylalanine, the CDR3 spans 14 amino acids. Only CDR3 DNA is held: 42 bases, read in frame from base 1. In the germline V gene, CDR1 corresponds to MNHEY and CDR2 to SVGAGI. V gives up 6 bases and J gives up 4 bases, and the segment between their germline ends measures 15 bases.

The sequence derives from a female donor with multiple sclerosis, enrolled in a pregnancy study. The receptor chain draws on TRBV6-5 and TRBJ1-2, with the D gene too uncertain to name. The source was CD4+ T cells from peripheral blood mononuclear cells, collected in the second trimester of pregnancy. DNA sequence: TGTGCCAGCAGAATCGGGCGAGGAGGCTATGGCTACACCTTC. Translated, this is CASRIGRGGYGYTF.